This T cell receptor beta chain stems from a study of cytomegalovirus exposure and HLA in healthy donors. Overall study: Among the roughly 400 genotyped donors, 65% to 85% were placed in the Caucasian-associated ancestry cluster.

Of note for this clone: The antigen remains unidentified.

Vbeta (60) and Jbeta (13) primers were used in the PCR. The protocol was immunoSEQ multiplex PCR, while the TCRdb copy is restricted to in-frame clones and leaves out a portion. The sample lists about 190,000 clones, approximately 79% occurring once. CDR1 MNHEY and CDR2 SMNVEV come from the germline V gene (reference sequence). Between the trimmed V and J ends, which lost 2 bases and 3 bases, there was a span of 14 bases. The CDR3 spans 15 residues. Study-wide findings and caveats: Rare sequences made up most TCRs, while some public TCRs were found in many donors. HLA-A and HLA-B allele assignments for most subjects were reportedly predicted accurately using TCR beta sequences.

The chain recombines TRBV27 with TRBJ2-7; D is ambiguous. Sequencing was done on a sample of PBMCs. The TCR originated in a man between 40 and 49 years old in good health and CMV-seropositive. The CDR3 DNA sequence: TGTGCCAGCAGTTTAACCTCCGCAGGCGTCTACGAGCAGTACTTC. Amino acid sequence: CASSLTSAGVYEQYF.